Listed here are 6 T cell receptor beta chains from one sample, sequenced in a study of regulatory T cells in long-lasting Graves disease (TCRdb year 2021). The library was built by means of multiplex PCR. The sequencer was an Illumina HiSeq 4000. To build TCR beta libraries, CDR3 regions were amplified by Arm-PCR using iRepertoire HTBI primers. TCRdb reworked the public reads: Q25 trimming with fastp, MiXCR clone assembly, productive beta chains retained. For every CDR3 protein sequence, its rows merge into one entry that carries the most common genes and DNA. Recorded for this sample are roughly 400,000 distinct CDR3 sequences; less than 25% of them occurred a single time. The ten largest account for roughly 20% of the sample. The sample's time point label, decoded: persistent/refractory GD, antithyroid drugs over 5 years with positive TRAb. For both TCR sequencing and RNA sequencing, RNA was extracted from PBMCs using TRIzol.

The sample was peripheral blood mononuclear cells (PBMCs), taken when the disease was refractory, from a patient treated with antithyroid drugs. These receptors were obtained from a female donor with Graves disease.

This clonotype appeared many times. This chain uses TRBV6-5 with TRBJ2-7; maybe TRBD2 (6 bases). Germline V lookup: CDR1 MNHEY, CDR2 SVGAGI. The CDR3 consists of 15 residues. The V gene lost 0 bases and the J gene lost 2 bases, with 11 bases spanning the gap. The CDR3 region has the DNA TGTGCCAGCAGTTACTCCGTGGGAGGCACCTACGAGCAGTACTTC. Translation: CASSYSVGGTYEQYF.

This rearrangement joins TRBV11-2 to TRBJ1-1; a weak D match, TRBD1 (6 bases). Germline V CDR1 and CDR2: SGHAT, FQNNGV. The CDR3 totals 15 residues. V lost 1 base to trimming and J lost 5 bases, with 14 bases between them. The CDR3 is CASSLVGGRRTEAFF. The DNA of the CDR3 is TGTGCCAGCAGCTTAGTCGGGGGGCGGCGGACTGAAGCTTTCTTT.

In DNA form, the CDR3 reads TGCGCCAGCAGCCCCGTGACAGGGTGGTACGAGCAGTACTTC. Its translation: CASSPVTGWYEQYF. The genes are TRBV4-1 and TRBJ2-7, with 7 bases matching TRBD1. V shed 4 bases and J 4 bases; nucleotides not matched to a gene: 7. CDR1 and CDR2 from the germline V gene are MGHRA and YSYEKL. This CDR3 contains 14 residues.

The chain combines TRBV11-2 with TRBJ2-1; tentative D call: TRBD2 (5 bases). The germline V and J ends were trimmed by 2 bases and 3 bases, with 17 bases remaining between them. Looked up from germline, CDR1 is SGHAT and CDR2 is FQNNGV. The CDR3 contains 17 residues. In DNA, the CDR3 is TGTGCCAGCAGCTTAAGACCCGTTGCAGCGGTCTACAATGAGCAGTTCTTC. This gives the protein CASSLRPVAAVYNEQFF.

This clonotype was recorded a few times. The chain employs TRBV12-3 or TRBV12-4 and TRBJ2-4; D might be TRBD2 (5 bases). V was trimmed by 3 bases and J by 7 bases, leaving 10 bases between them. This CDR3 has 13 amino acids. CDR3 bases: TGTGCCAGCAGTTTCGGTCCGGGGAACATTCAGTACTTC. Its protein product is CASSFGPGNIQYF.

A few counts support this clonotype. This chain uses TRBV9 with TRBJ1-5; D is undetermined. CDR1 and CDR2 from the germline V gene are SGDLS and YYNGEE. This CDR3 has 14 residues. The germline V and J ends were trimmed by 3 bases and 1 base, with 8 bases remaining between them. The CDR3, as DNA: TGTGCCAGCAGCGCGGGTGCCAGCAATCAGCCCCAGCATTTT. Protein sequence: CASSAGASNQPQHF.